The present T cell receptor beta chain was sequenced within a study of Ad26.COV2.S vaccination and SARS-CoV-2 variants. Study in general: Donor participated within the Ad26.COV2.S arm of the COV1001 trial. General study results and limits: There was a possibility that the TCR breadth and depth analyses underestimated total T cell responses.

The V end was cut by 1 base, the J end by 5 bases, with 11 bases between. Germline-derived CDR1 and CDR2 are LGHDT and YNNKEL (reference sequence). The length of the CDR3 is 14 residues. Note on this clone: The antigen is unknown.

Treatment indicated: 15 to 20 received Ad26.COV2.S at low or high dose, single or two shots; about 5 received placebo; per-sample allocation not given. Collection of the samples took place on day 63 after the first injection of vaccine or placebo. This vaccine is an Ad26 vector that expresses the Wuhan-strain SARS-CoV-2 spike. Here immunoSEQ multiplex PCR was the method, and the copy in TCRdb shows in-frame clones only, minus some. The sample yields roughly 320,000 clones, about 82% seen once. Sample: peripheral blood, taken in a trial of Ad26.COV2.S vaccine versus placebo. The source is a person aged 18-65 years who received the Ad26.COV2.S COVID-19 vaccine or a placebo. J is TRBJ2-5 and V is TRBV3-1 (or the pseudogene TRBV3-2); D not certain. The CDR3 nucleotides read TGTGCCAGCAGCCAAGGGGAATGGTGGGAGACCCAGTACTTC. Amino acid sequence: CASSQGEWWETQYF.